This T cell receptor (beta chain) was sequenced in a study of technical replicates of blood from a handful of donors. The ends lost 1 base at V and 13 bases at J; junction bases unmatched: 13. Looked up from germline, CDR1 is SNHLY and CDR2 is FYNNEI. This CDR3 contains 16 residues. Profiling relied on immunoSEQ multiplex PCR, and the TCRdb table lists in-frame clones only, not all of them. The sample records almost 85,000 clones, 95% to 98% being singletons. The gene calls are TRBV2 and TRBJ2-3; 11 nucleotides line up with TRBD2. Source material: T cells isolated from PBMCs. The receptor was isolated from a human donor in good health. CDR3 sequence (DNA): TGTGCCAGCAGTGAAGGGGCACTAGCGGGAGAGTTACCAAAGTATTTT. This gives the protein CASSEGALAGELPKYF.